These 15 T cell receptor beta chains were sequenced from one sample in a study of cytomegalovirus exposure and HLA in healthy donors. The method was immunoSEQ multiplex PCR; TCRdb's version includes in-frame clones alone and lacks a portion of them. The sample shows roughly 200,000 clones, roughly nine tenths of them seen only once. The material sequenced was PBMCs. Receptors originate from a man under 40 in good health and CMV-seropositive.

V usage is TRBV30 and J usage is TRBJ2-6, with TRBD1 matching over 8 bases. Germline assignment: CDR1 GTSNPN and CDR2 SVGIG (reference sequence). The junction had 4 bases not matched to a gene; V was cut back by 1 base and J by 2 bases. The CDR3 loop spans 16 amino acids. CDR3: CAWSAQGVPGANVLTF. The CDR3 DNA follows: TGTGCCTGGAGTGCACAGGGGGTACCTGGGGCCAACGTCCTGACTTTC.

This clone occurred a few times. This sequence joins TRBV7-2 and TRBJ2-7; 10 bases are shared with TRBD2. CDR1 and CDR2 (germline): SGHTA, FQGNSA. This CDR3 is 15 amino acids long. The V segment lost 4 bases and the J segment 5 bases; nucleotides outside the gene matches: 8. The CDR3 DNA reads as TGTGCCAGCAGCTCCCTAGCGGGAGCGGGCGACGAGCAGTACTTC. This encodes CASSSLAGAGDEQYF.

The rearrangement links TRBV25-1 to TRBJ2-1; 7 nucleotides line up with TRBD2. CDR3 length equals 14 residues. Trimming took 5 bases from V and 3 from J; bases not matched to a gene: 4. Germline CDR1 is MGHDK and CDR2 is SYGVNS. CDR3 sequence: CASSLPSGYNEQFF. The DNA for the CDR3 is TGTGCCAGCAGTTTGCCTAGCGGCTACAATGAGCAGTTCTTC. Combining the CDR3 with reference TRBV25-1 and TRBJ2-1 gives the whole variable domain EADIYQTPRYLVIGTGKKITLECSQTMGHDKMYWYQQDPGMELHLIHYSYGVNSTEKGDLSSESTVSRIRTEHFPLTLESARPSHTSQYLCASSLPSGYNEQFFGPGTRLTVL.

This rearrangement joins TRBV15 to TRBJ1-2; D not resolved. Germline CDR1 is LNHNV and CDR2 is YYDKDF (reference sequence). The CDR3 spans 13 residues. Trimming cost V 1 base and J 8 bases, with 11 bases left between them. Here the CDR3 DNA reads TGTGCCACCAGCAGAGTGGTGGGCTTAGGCTACACCTTC. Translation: CATSRVVGLGYTF.

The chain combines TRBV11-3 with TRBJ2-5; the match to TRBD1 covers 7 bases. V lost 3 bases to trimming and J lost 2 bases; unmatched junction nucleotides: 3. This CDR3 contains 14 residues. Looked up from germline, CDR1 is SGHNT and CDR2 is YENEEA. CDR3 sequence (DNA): TGTGCCAGCAGCTTCGCCAGGGGGCAAGAGACCCAGTACTTC. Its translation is CASSFARGQETQYF. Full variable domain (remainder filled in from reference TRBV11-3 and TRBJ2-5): EAGVVQSPRYKIIEKKQPVAFWCNPISGHNTLYWYLQNLGQGPELLIRYENEEAVDDSQLPKDRFSAERLKGVDSTLKIQPAELGDSAVYLCASSFARGQETQYFGPGTRLLVL.

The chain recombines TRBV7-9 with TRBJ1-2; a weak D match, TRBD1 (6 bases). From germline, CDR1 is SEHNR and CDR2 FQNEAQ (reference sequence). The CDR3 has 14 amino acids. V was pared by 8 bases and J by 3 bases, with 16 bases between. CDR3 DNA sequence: TGTGCCAGCGCTTCGGGGGCTTCGGACTATGGCTACACCTTC. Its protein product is CASASGASDYGYTF.

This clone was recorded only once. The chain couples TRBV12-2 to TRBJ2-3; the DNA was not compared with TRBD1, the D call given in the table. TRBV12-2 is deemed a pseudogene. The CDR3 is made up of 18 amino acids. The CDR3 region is CASRLARADRAVTDTQYF. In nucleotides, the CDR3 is TGTGCAAGTCGCTTAGCGCGGGCGGACAGGGCGGTAACAGATACGCAGTATTTT.

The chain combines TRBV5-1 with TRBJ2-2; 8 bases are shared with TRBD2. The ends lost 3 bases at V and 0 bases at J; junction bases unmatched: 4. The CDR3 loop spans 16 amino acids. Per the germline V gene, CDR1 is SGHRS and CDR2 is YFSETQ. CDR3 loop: CASSSSGGANTGELFF. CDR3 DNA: TGCGCCAGCAGCTCGTCCGGGGGGGCGAACACCGGGGAGCTGTTTTTT.

The DNA for the CDR3 is TGCGCCAGCAGCTCCGGGGGGACAGCCACTGAAGCTTTCTTT. Amino acid sequence: CASSSGGTATEAFF. V and J are TRBV5-1 and TRBJ1-1; TRBD1 agrees at 7 bases. Germline V gene data show CDR1 as SGHRS and CDR2 as YFSETQ. The CDR3 is made up of 14 amino acids. V was pared by 3 bases and J by 4 bases, with 6 bases of the junction left unmatched.

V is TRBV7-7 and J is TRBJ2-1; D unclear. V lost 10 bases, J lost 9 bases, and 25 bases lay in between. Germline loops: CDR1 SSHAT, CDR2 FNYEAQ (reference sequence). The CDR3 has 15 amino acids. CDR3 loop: CATPPARAPRVEQFF. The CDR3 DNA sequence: TGTGCCACCCCCCCGGCCCGGGCCCCTCGGGTTGAGCAGTTCTTC. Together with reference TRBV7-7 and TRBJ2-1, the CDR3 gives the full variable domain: GAGVSQSPRYKVTKRGQDVTLRCDPISSHATLYWYQQALGQGPEFLTYFNYEAQPDKSGLPSDRFSAERPEGSISTLTIQRTEQRDSAMYRCATPPARAPRVEQFFGPGTRLTVL.

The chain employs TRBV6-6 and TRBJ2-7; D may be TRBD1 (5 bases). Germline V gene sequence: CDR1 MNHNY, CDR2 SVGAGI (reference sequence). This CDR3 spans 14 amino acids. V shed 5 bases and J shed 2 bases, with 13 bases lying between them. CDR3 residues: CASSTSGKPYEQYF. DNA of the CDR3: TGTGCCAGCAGTACGTCAGGGAAACCCTACGAGCAGTACTTC.

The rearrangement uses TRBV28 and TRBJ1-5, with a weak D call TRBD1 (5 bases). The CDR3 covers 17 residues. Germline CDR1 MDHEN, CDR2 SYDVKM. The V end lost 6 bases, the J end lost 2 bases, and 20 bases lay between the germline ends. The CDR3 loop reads CASSPPRGGGGNQPQHF. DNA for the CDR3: TGTGCCAGCAGCCCACCTCGGGGGGGTGGTGGCAATCAGCCCCAGCATTTT. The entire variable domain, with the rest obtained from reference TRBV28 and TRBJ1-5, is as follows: DVKVTQSSRYLVKRTGEKVFLECVQDMDHENMFWYRQDPGLGLRLIYFSYDVKMKEKGDIPEGYSVSREKKERFSLILESASTNQTSMYLCASSPPRGGGGNQPQHFGDGTRLSIL.

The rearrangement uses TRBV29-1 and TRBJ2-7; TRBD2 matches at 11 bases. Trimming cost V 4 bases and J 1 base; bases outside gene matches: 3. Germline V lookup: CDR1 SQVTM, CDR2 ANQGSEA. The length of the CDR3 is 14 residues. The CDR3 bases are TGCAGCGTTGGCCCTAGCGGGGGGTCCTACGAGCAGTACTTC. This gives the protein CSVGPSGGSYEQYF.

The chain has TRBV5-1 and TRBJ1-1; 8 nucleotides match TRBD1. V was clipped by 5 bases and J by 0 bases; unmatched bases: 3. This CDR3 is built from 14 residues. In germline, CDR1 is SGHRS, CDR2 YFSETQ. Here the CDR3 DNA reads TGCGCCAGCAGAACAGGGGGGGTGAACACTGAAGCTTTCTTT. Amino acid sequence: CASRTGGVNTEAFF.

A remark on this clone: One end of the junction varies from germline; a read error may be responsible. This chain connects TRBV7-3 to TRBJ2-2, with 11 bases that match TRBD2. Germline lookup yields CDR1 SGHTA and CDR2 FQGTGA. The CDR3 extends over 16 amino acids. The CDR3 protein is CASSLTTSGSSGELFF. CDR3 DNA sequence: TGTGCCAGCAGCCTAACTACTAGCGGGAGTTCCGGGGAGCTGTTTTTT.